This T cell receptor (beta chain) was observed in a study of vaccination and CD4 T cells after COVID-19. At the level of the study: Convalescent donors totaled six males and four females, including two who were Hispanic. Timing of post-vaccine sample collection was a median about 76 days after dose two, with a range of 14 to 241.

Notes on this clonotype: Its antigen remains unidentified.

With 3 bases removed from V and 8 bases from J, the gap between germline ends came to 5 bases. The CDR3 is 11 amino acids. The germline gives CDR1 SGHTA, CDR2 FQGNSA. Study-wide results and limits: For convalescent patients, a median about 90% of reactive clones surfaced exclusively after vaccination.

Oncomine TCR Beta short-read sequencing was applied to DNA from cultured CD4+ T cells. TCRdb passed the PCR reads through MiXCR, listing each CDR3 protein once. The table lists around 14,000 distinct CDR3 sequences, more than 45% of them singletons. Treatment denoted: 10-day PBMC culture with coronavirus spike peptide pools or control peptides (ViraFEST assay). Following a culture period (roughly ten days), negative selection was used to isolate CD4+ T cells. The clonotype was recovered from a human donor who had recovered from COVID-19. Material: CD4+ T cells from blood, cultured in vitro. This chain joins TRBV7-2 and TRBJ2-1; D is ambiguous. CDR3 residues: CASSLKHEQFF. Written as DNA, the CDR3 is TGTGCCAGCAGCTTGAAGCATGAGCAGTTCTTC.